This T cell receptor (beta chain) emerged from a study of blood T cells in healthy people across ages (dated by TCRdb to between 2015 and 2016). In terms of the full investigation: In model experiments, roughly one uniquely barcoded TCR beta cDNA molecule per two T cells was captured by template switching. Age-related changes in TCR beta repertoire diversity were measured in the study by deep sequencing normalized with unique cDNA molecular identifiers. The donors were split into four age groups: young (average 16 years), middle-aged (about 40), aged (around 67) and long-lived (approximately 80). The study analyzed two additional independent replicas of 1 million unique cDNA reads from the same blood draw for two donors, one aged 18 to 30 and one aged 80 or older. The paper as a whole reports these results and caveats: Compared with the aged group, the long-lived group had more naive CD4+ T cells, fewer expanded clones and increased TCR diversity, suggesting age selection. Conclusive comparison of naive and antigen-experienced compartments was prevented by the profiling of bulk unsorted PBMCs. Because the CMV infection status of the donors was unknown, age-related changes in expanded clonotypes may potentially have been confounded. Total diversity estimates from one million sequenced T cells were considered lower bounds and underestimates. Observed TCR beta diversity per million T cells fell roughly linearly with age, and a significant reduction was already apparent by age roughly 40. A strong correlation was found between observed TCR beta diversity and the percentage of naive T cells measured by flow cytometry.

To prepare the library, 5' RACE was applied. The sample was run on an Illumina HiSeq 2500. A second PCR of roughly 6 to 12 cycles was run with a J-beta primer mix and a sample-barcoded 5' primer. A unique molecular identifier was introduced onto each TCR beta cDNA molecule by a template-switch 5' adaptor carrying 12 random nucleotides. Each sample yielded at least 2.5 million CDR3-containing paired-end reads. The Mint cDNA synthesis kit, primed by a TRBC-specific oligonucleotide, was used to synthesize first-strand cDNA from all RNA. After uracil-DNA glycosylase treatment, a first 18-cycle PCR used universal primers M1SS and BC2_uni_R on all cDNA. The paper's data handling went like this. For normalization, 1 million high-quality reads were randomly selected from each sample, with every read carrying a distinct molecular identifier. Reads sharing molecular identifiers were discarded rather than binned into consensus sequences. CDR3 identification, clonotype clustering and error correction used MiTCR with a Q25 quality threshold and the strictest error-elimination algorithm. A nonparametric unseen species model with Euler transformation was used to estimate lower-bound total TCR beta diversity. TCRdb handled the public reads itself, with Q25 trimming in fastp and clone calling in MiXCR, and kept productive beta chains. Here each entry gathers all rows of one CDR3 protein and keeps the most common genes and DNA. These V and J calls derive from TCRdb rather than the authors' analysis. This sample is represented by about 930,000 distinct CDR3 sequences; almost 30% of them were singletons. Clones ranked in the top ten supply 10% of the sample.

The donors were roughly 39 Caucasian individuals from Russia, aged roughly 6 to 100 years, who were systemically healthy. Around 10 milliliters of peripheral blood were drawn from each donor into EDTA-treated Vacutainer tubes. PBMCs were isolated by Ficoll-Paque density-gradient centrifugation, with at least 6 million obtained per sample. Trizol reagent was used to extract total RNA from PBMCs, with at least 5 micrograms per sample. The percentages of naive CD45RAhigh/CD27high T cells were determined by flow cytometry on a PBMC aliquot from every donor. Compared with germline, V lacks 3 bases and J lacks 3 bases; bases without a gene match: 9. Reading from cysteine to phenylalanine, the CDR3 counts 17 amino acids. Of all the DNA, just the CDR3 is kept, 51 bases in frame from base 1. In the germline V gene, CDR1 corresponds to MGHRA and CDR2 to YSYEKL. A few counts support this clonotype. Its antigen remains unidentified. It has no much larger one-base neighbor in the sample; base qualities were not kept.

A further study also used this sample, focusing on T cells of mothers and their children. That second publication adds: Donors were nine systemically healthy Caucasian individuals: three mothers and their six children. cDNA synthesis used all of the extracted RNA, with approximately 1.4 ug of RNA in each 15 ul reaction. In the second PCR, the M1S primer introduced both the sample barcodes and 2-4 random nucleotides. Each mother yielded over 9 million TCR beta CDR3 reads and each child about 3 million reads. In both related and unrelated pairs, thymic selection shapes the output of TCR recombination in a similar way, with inherited differences having only a minor effect. Normalized repertoire overlap was always slightly but never significantly higher in related than unrelated mother-child pairs. No persistent microchimeric T cell clones were found, with a detection sensitivity of around 100 clones per million clonotypes. To look for features that set related mother-child pairs apart from unrelated individuals, the researchers ran deep NGS to compare the TCR beta repertoires of mothers and children. On average, the children were approximately 11 +/- 4 years old, while the mothers were roughly 40 +/- 4 years old. Libraries were sequenced on Illumina HiSeq 2000 with 100+100 nt paired-end reads after adapter ligation with NEBNext reagents. To prevent cross-contamination, the mother and child libraries were prepared one month apart and sequenced in separate runs. Between roughly 450,000 and 2,200,000 distinct TCR beta clonotypes were identified per donor. Naive TCR beta clonotypes were estimated from low-frequency clonotypes matched to each donor's FACS-determined naive share, without sorting.

The specimen sequenced was blood. The TCR originated in a woman between 40 and 50 years old in good health. Recombination linked TRBV4-1 to TRBJ2-1; TRBD2 matches 9 bases in the middle. CDR3 region: CASSHVSRGGSYNEQFF. The DNA reads TGCGCCAGCAGCCACGTCTCGCGGGGGGGCAGCTACAATGAGCAGTTCTTC.